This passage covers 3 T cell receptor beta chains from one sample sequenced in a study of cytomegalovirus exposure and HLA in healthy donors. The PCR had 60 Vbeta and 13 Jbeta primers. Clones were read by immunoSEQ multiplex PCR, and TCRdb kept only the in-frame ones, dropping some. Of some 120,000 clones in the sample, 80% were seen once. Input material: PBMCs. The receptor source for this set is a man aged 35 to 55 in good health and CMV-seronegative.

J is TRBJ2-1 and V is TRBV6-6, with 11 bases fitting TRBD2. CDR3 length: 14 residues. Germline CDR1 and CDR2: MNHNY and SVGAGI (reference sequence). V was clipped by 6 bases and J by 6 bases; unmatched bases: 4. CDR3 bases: TGTGCCAGCAGGGCCGGGACTAGCGGCAATGAGCAGTTCTTC. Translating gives CASRAGTSGNEQFF.

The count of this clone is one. CDR3 nucleotides: TGTGCCAGCAGTGAGAACAGGGAGTGGACGTTCTTC. It translates to CASSENREWTFF. This chain connects TRBV6-1 to TRBJ2-1; perhaps TRBD1 as D (6 bases). The CDR3 loop spans 12 amino acids. Germline CDR1 MNHNS, CDR2 SASEGT. V dropped 3 bases and J dropped 15 bases, with 15 bases sitting between them.

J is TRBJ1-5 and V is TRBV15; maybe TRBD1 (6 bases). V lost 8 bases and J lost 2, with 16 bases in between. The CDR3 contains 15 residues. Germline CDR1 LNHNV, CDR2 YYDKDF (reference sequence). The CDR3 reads CATGNRAGGNQPQHF. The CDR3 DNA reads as TGTGCCACCGGAAACAGGGCGGGGGGCAATCAGCCCCAGCATTTT. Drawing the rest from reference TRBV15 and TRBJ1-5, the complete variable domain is DAMVIQNPRYQVTQFGKPVTLSCSQTLNHNVMYWYQQKSSQAPKLLFHYYDKDFNNEADTPDNFQSRRPNTSFCFLDIRSPGLGDTAMYLCATGNRAGGNQPQHFGDGTRLSIL.